Listed below are T cell receptor beta chains from one sample, sequenced in a study of a mutant IDH1 vaccine in newly diagnosed glioma. Method: immunoSEQ multiplex PCR; TCRdb's copy keeps in-frame clones and lacks some. The table records 98,000 or so clones, 70% to 90% of them present only once. The source material was PBMCs, sampled from a glioma patient treated with radiotherapy, temozolomide or both. The receptor source for this set is a woman aged 45-65 years with glioma. The CDR3 runs from the conserved cysteine through the conserved F or W. D genes are given only for firm matches. Size values are once, few and many counts, or a class for expanded clones, and some rows have none.

clone size: .
V gene: TRBV5-4
D gene: .
J gene: TRBJ2-3
CDR3 DNA: TGTGCCAGCAGTAGCGCGTCTAGCACAGATACGCAGTATTTT
CDR3 protein: CASSSASSTDTQYF

clone size: .
V gene: TRBV4-1
D gene: .
J gene: TRBJ2-7
CDR3 DNA: TGCGCCAGCAGCCGCCACCTAGGGGATCCGACCTACGAGCAGTACTTC
CDR3 protein: CASSRHLGDPTYEQYF

clone size: .
V gene: TRBV4-1
D gene: .
J gene: TRBJ1-3
CDR3 DNA: TGCGCCAGCAGCCAAGGAGGCGGGAACGGAGTAGCGGGAAACACCATATATTTT
CDR3 protein: CASSQGGGNGVAGNTIYF

clone size: once
V gene: TRBV18
D gene: .
J gene: TRBJ2-7
CDR3 DNA: TGTGCCAGCTCACCACCTAGCCAGTCCTACGAGCAGTACTTC
CDR3 protein: CASSPPSQSYEQYF

clone size: few
V gene: TRBV18
D gene: .
J gene: TRBJ1-1
CDR3 DNA: TGTGCCAGCTCACCACCGTGGGGAGAAGCTTTCTTT
CDR3 protein: CASSPPWGEAFF

clone size: .
V gene: TRBV7-9
D gene: .
J gene: TRBJ1-1
CDR3 DNA: TGTGCCAGCAGCTTGGGTGGCAGGGGTGTTGGAGCTTTCTTT
CDR3 protein: CASSLGGRGVGAFF

clone size: .
V gene: TRBV10-1
D gene: .
J gene: TRBJ2-7
CDR3 DNA: TGCGCCAGCCGTAAGGACCCGGGCTACGAGCAGTACTTC
CDR3 protein: CASRKDPGYEQYF

clone size: .
V gene: TRBV16
D gene: TRBD1
J gene: TRBJ1-1
CDR3 DNA: TGTGCCAGCAGCCAATCCGGGACAGGGGGCACTGAAGCTTTCTTT
CDR3 protein: CASSQSGTGGTEAFF

clone size: .
V gene: TRBV9
D gene: .
J gene: TRBJ2-1
CDR3 DNA: TGTGCCAGCAGCCCCCGGGACTTAAGAACCTACAATGAGCAGTTCTTC
CDR3 protein: CASSPRDLRTYNEQFF

clone size: .
V gene: TRBV6-5
D gene: .
J gene: TRBJ2-7
CDR3 DNA: TGTGCCAGCAGTTACAGGCGGGAGCAGTACTTC
CDR3 protein: CASSYRREQYF

clone size: .
V gene: TRBV27
D gene: TRBD1
J gene: TRBJ2-1
CDR3 DNA: TGTGCCAGCAGCTCCGGACAGGGGAGTACAATGAGTCGTAAGCAGTTCTTC
CDR3 protein: CASSSGQGSTMSRKQFF

clone size: .
V gene: TRBV10-3
D gene: .
J gene: TRBJ2-1
CDR3 DNA: TGTGCCATCAGCCCTAATGGCGCCTACAATGAGCAGTTCTTC
CDR3 protein: CAISPNGAYNEQFF

clone size: .
V gene: TRBV4-1
D gene: .
J gene: TRBJ2-7
CDR3 DNA: TGCGCCAGCAGCCAAGTACCCCGCCTACAGGGTACCTACGAGCAGTACTTC
CDR3 protein: CASSQVPRLQGTYEQYF

clone size: once
V gene: TRBV19
D gene: .
J gene: TRBJ2-2
CDR3 DNA: TGTGCCAGTACTCCTTCGGGACACACGAACACCGGGGAGCTGTTTTTT
CDR3 protein: CASTPSGHTNTGELFF

clone size: .
V gene: TRBV15
D gene: .
J gene: TRBJ1-1
CDR3 DNA: TGTGCCACCAGCAGAGAAAACCGGAACACTGAAGCTTTCTTT
CDR3 protein: CATSRENRNTEAFF

clone size: once
V gene: TRBV28
D gene: .
J gene: TRBJ2-7
CDR3 DNA: TGTGCCAGCAGTTTAGGCACCCCCTACGAGCAGTACTTC
CDR3 protein: CASSLGTPYEQYF

clone size: .
V gene: TRBV7-2
D gene: .
J gene: TRBJ1-2
CDR3 DNA: TGTGCCAGCAGCTTACCGGGGGGCGCGCAGGGCTACACCTTC
CDR3 protein: CASSLPGGAQGYTF

clone size: few
V gene: TRBV30
D gene: .
J gene: TRBJ2-2
CDR3 DNA: TGTGCCTGGAAGTTTTACAGCACCGGGGAGCTGTTTTTT
CDR3 protein: CAWKFYSTGELFF

clone size: once
V gene: TRBV5-1
D gene: .
J gene: TRBJ2-1
CDR3 DNA: TGCGCCAGCAGCCAGGGGCCGGATGGAAACAATGAGCAGTTCTTC
CDR3 protein: CASSQGPDGNNEQFF